What follows describes a single T cell receptor (beta chain). Its antigen is currently unknown. The data were obtained in a study of T cell repertoires in aging, cancer and after chemotherapy. About the study: Chronic lymphocytic leukemia patients on fludarabine- or bendamustine-based regimens gave paired samples before and after chemotherapy.

The template was genomic DNA from peripheral blood, not RNA. V gave up 7 bases and J gave up 0 bases; unmatched junction bases: 3. The germline gives CDR1 KGHDR, CDR2 SFDVKD. The length of the CDR3 is 15 residues. Multiplex touch-down PCR with TRB-A/B primers amplified rearranged V-D-J TRB sequences. TCRdb re-called the multiplex PCR reads with MiXCR, one entry per CDR3 protein. This sample has about 620 distinct CDR3 sequences, with roughly 35% found just once. Points from the study as a whole: Healthy donors lost TCR diversity with age mainly through richness, cancer patients through richness and evenness. Age-matched healthy donors had significantly more diverse, less clonal blood TCR repertoires than untreated cancer patients.

The sample taken for sequencing was blood. The sequence was collected from a human donor with a blood cancer. The chain uses TRBV24-1 and TRBJ2-5; 11 bases are shared with TRBD2. The chain's CDR3 is CATSRLAGNQETQYF. CDR3 in DNA: TGTGCCACCAGCAGACTAGCGGGGAACCAAGAGACCCAGTACTTC.